What follows are 17 T cell receptor beta chains derived from one specimen sequenced in a study of blood T cell repertoires in COVID-19. Using immunoSEQ multiplex PCR, the repertoire was profiled, and TCRdb retains in-frame clones only, with some absent. Here the sample spans around 100,000 clones, roughly 87% being singletons. The sequenced sample was peripheral blood. Receptor source: a man under 40 in a cohort sampled during active COVID-19.

This clone was counted between two and nine times. DNA for the CDR3: TGTGCCAGCAGGGTCACGGTAGAGGGGCAGTACTTC. It encodes CASRVTVEGQYF. The V call is TRBV2, the J call TRBJ2-7, with a tentative D call TRBD2 (5 bases). The germline gives CDR1 SNHLY, CDR2 FYNNEI. Trimming removed 6 bases from V and 9 bases from J, with 15 bases in between. The CDR3 sequence is 12 residues long.

In the case of this clone: A junction boundary mismatches the germline segment, possibly from a read error. The V call is TRBV19, the J call TRBJ1-6; 8 bases fit TRBD1. From germline, CDR1 is LNHDA and CDR2 SQIVND (reference sequence). The CDR3 totals 14 residues. CDR3 region: CASPGGPHNSPLHF. The CDR3 DNA is TGTGCCAGCCCAGGGGGCCCTCATAATTCCCCCCTCCACTTT.

The chain combines TRBV7-2 with TRBJ2-5, with TRBD2 as a possible D gene (6 bases). The ends were cut back, 7 bases at V and 1 base at J, with 16 bases in the middle. The CDR3 is 15 amino acids. Germline V gene data show CDR1 as SGHTA and CDR2 as FQGNSA. This chain's CDR3 is CASTQRGIPQETQYF. As DNA, the CDR3 is TGTGCCAGCACCCAACGGGGGATACCCCAAGAGACCCAGTACTTC.

This chain joins TRBV6-5 and TRBJ1-6; D is unresolved. This CDR3 has 15 amino acids. Trimming removed 6 bases from V and 2 bases from J, with 11 bases in between. The V gene's germline CDR1 is MNHEY and CDR2 SVGAGI. CDR3 protein: CASRPEVTYNSPLHF. The DNA for the CDR3 is TGTGCCAGCAGACCGGAGGTGACCTATAATTCACCCCTCCACTTT.

CDR3 sequence: CASSQARGTGELFF. The CDR3 DNA sequence: TGTGCCAGCAGCCAAGCCAGGGGGACCGGGGAGCTGTTTTTT. The chain uses TRBV3-1 (or the pseudogene TRBV3-2) and TRBJ2-2; 7 bases align to TRBD1. There are 14 residues in the CDR3. The J segment lost 5 bases and the V segment lost 1 base, leaving 1 base of the junction unmatched. Per germline, CDR1 LGHDT and CDR2 YNNKEL (reference sequence).

The chain carries TRBV18 and TRBJ1-1; TRBD1 aligns across 8 bases. The CDR3 totals 17 residues. With 0 bases clipped from V and 0 bases from J, the junction kept 6 bases outside the gene matches. In germline, CDR1 is KGHSH, CDR2 LQKENI. CDR3 bases: TGTGCCAGCTCACCACCGGGACAGGCCACGATGAACACTGAAGCTTTCTTT. It specifies CASSPPGQATMNTEAFF.

V is TRBV10-3 and J is TRBJ2-7, with D tentatively TRBD1 (7 bases). In germline, CDR1 is ENHRY, CDR2 SYGVKD. V was cut by 4 bases and J by 0 bases, with 10 bases left in between. CDR3 length: 14 amino acids. The CDR3 nucleotides are TGTGCCATCAGTGGGCAGGGGGGCTCCTACGAGCAGTACTTC. Translated: CAISGQGGSYEQYF.

This chain connects TRBV18 to TRBJ2-6; D is unclear. The CDR3 contains 14 residues. Between the trimmed V and J ends, which lost 4 bases and 1 base, there was a span of 5 bases. Germline assignment: CDR1 KGHSH and CDR2 LQKENI. CDR3 nucleotides: TGTGCCAGCTCACGGGCGTCTGGGGCCAACGTCCTGACTTTC. Its translation: CASSRASGANVLTF.

V usage is TRBV18 and J usage is TRBJ2-1; 9 positions match TRBD2. The CDR3 covers 18 residues. Germline V gives CDR1 KGHSH, CDR2 LQKENI. Trimming removed 3 bases from V and 0 bases from J; junction bases left unmatched: 9. CDR3 nucleotides: TGTGCCAGCTCACCGCGGGGGGGTTCCCGGAGCTCCTACAATGAGCAGTTCTTC. This encodes CASSPRGGSRSSYNEQFF.

This clone was seen a few times. This chain links TRBV10-1 with TRBJ1-6; D is perhaps TRBD1 (6 bases). Trimming removed 0 bases at V and 7 bases at J, with 10 bases between. CDR3 length equals 15 residues. Germline assignment: CDR1 WNHNN and CDR2 SYGVQD (reference sequence). CDR3 protein: CASSESYRENSPLHF. The CDR3 DNA sequence: TGCGCCAGCAGTGAGTCGTACAGGGAAAATTCACCCCTCCACTTT.

V and J are TRBV18 and TRBJ2-3; D is uncertain. Germline assignment: CDR1 KGHSH and CDR2 LQKENI. The germline V and J ends were trimmed by 4 bases and 14 bases, with 19 bases remaining between them. The CDR3 loop spans 13 amino acids. The DNA for the CDR3 is TGTGCCAGCTCACTGGATCAAACCGGGTTGTCGTATTTT. It yields the protein CASSLDQTGLSYF.

The V gene is TRBV19, the J gene TRBJ1-6; possible D gene TRBD1, 6 bases. Germline-derived CDR1 and CDR2 are LNHDA and SQIVND (reference sequence). The CDR3 consists of 15 residues. The V end was cut by 7 bases, the J end by 0 bases, with 10 bases between. In nucleotides, the CDR3 is TGTGCCAGTAAGATGGACAGCTCCTATAATTCACCCCTCCACTTT. Translating gives CASKMDSSYNSPLHF.

The chain recombines TRBV10-3 with TRBJ1-5; unclear D gene. Trimming removed 6 bases at V and 3 bases at J, with 12 bases between. The CDR3 length is 14 residues. Germline V gives CDR1 ENHRY, CDR2 SYGVKD. DNA for the CDR3: TGTGCCATCAGCCCGTTGAGGGACAATCAGCCCCAGCATTTT. Its translation is CAISPLRDNQPQHF.

There are a few counts of this clone. The chain employs TRBV6-4 and TRBJ2-5; TRBD2 matches 10 bases. CDR3 length equals 15 residues. Trimming at V came to 5 bases and at J to 3 bases, leaving 6 bases not matched to a gene. Germline-derived CDR1 and CDR2 are MRHNA and SNTAGT. The CDR3 coding sequence is TGTGCCAGCAGTTCTACTAGCGGGGCGGAAGAGACCCAGTACTTC. It is translated as CASSSTSGAEETQYF.

This CDR3 reads CASSSGGRSYTF. CDR3 sequence (DNA): TGTGCCAGCAGCTCAGGGGGCCGGAGCTACACCTTC. V gene TRBV11-1 combines with J gene TRBJ1-2; 8 positions match TRBD1. The CDR3 contains 12 residues. The junction had 4 bases not matched to a gene; V was cut back by 4 bases and J by 9 bases. Germline loops: CDR1 SGHAT, CDR2 FQDESV (reference sequence).

The chain combines TRBV28 with TRBJ2-4; unclear D gene. CDR3 length equals 12 residues. Germline V gene lookup returns CDR1 MDHEN and CDR2 SYDVKM. Between the trimmed V and J ends, which lost 7 bases and 1 base, there was a span of 5 bases. The CDR3 DNA reads as TGTGCCAGCACCGGGGCCAAAAACATTCAGTACTTC. Its translation: CASTGAKNIQYF.

The rearrangement joins TRBV24-1 to TRBJ2-3, with 11 bases that match TRBD2. Germline V lookup: CDR1 KGHDR, CDR2 SFDVKD. J lost 6 bases, V lost 3 bases, and 7 bases had no gene match. The CDR3 consists of 16 residues. The CDR3 protein is CATSDASLAGVDTQYF. CDR3 sequence (DNA): TGTGCCACCAGTGATGCCTCACTAGCGGGGGTGGATACGCAGTATTTT.